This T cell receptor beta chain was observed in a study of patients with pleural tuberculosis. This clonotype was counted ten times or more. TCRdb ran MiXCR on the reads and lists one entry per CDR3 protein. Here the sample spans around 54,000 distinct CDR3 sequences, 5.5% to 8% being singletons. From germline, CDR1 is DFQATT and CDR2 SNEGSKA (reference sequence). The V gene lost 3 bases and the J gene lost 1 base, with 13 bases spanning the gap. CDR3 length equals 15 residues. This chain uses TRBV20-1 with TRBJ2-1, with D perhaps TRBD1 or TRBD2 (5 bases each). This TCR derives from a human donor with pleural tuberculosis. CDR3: CSASWFEGSYNEQFF. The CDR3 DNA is TGCAGTGCTAGCTGGTTTGAGGGGTCCTACAATGAGCAGTTCTTC.